The next 9 T cell receptor beta chains were all read from a single sample in a study of shared clonotypes between healthy human individuals. Method: immunoSEQ multiplex PCR; TCRdb's copy keeps in-frame clones and lacks some. The sample has 2 million to 2.5 million clones; 95% are singletons. Sequencing was carried out using naive CD4+ T cells sorted from blood. Subset meaning: CD45RA+ positively selected. These receptors were taken from a man younger than 30 in good health.

This sequence joins TRBV7-8 and TRBJ2-7; 7 bases line up with TRBD1. CDR3 length: 13 amino acids. Germline assignment: CDR1 SGHVS and CDR2 FQNEAQ. Germline trimming cut 5 bases from V and 5 bases from J; bases unmatched to any gene: 6. Here the CDR3 DNA reads TGTGCCAGCAGCCTTGACAGGGACGACGAGCAGTACTTC. It encodes CASSLDRDDEQYF.

In this sample, this clone turned up a few times. The V call is TRBV28, the J call TRBJ1-5; D gene uncertain. V lost 6 bases to trimming and J lost 7 bases, with 13 bases between them. The CDR3 runs 13 residues. Germline V gene lookup returns CDR1 MDHEN and CDR2 SYDVKM. CDR3 coding DNA: TGTGCCAGCAGCCGGAACCGGGAGCAGCCCCAGCATTTT. This codes for CASSRNREQPQHF.

The chain carries TRBV28 and TRBJ2-1; D is perhaps TRBD1 (5 bases). With 9 bases removed from V and 3 bases from J, the gap between germline ends came to 15 bases. The CDR3 is 14 residues long. CDR1 and CDR2 from the germline V gene are MDHEN and SYDVKM. CDR3 nucleotide sequence: TGTGCCAGGGAGACAGCAAACTACTACAATGAGCAGTTCTTC. This gives the protein CARETANYYNEQFF.

This chain connects TRBV25-1 to TRBJ2-7, with 7 bases that match TRBD2. Germline lookup yields CDR1 MGHDK and CDR2 SYGVNS. The CDR3 contains 15 residues. J gave up 3 bases and V 3 bases, and 8 bases lay outside the gene matches. As DNA, the CDR3 is TGTGCCAGCAGTGAGGGGGGGATGATTGTCTACGAGCAGTACTTC. It specifies CASSEGGMIVYEQYF.

The chain combines TRBV19 with TRBJ1-5; no clear D. Germline V CDR1 and CDR2: LNHDA, SQIVND (reference sequence). V gave up 4 bases and J gave up 1 base, with 5 bases separating them. There are 13 residues in the CDR3. The CDR3 region has the DNA TGTGCCAGTAGTACAGAGAGCAATCAGCCCCAGCATTTT. Its translation is CASSTESNQPQHF.

About this clone: Other DNA sequences in the same sample also yield this CDR3. The chain links TRBV27 to TRBJ2-3; TRBD2 is a possible D gene (6 bases). CDR1 MNHEY and CDR2 SMNVEV come from the germline V gene (reference sequence). The length of the CDR3 is 14 residues. Trimming removed 3 bases from V and 1 base from J, with 8 bases in between. Here the CDR3 reads CASSLWGGTDTQYF. CDR3 DNA: TGTGCCAGCAGTTTGTGGGGGGGCACAGATACGCAGTATTTT.

A note on this clone: The same CDR3 is also encoded by other DNA sequences in this sample. The chain has TRBV6-5 and TRBJ2-7; 10 nucleotides agree with TRBD1. The length of the CDR3 is 15 residues. Germline CDR1 reads MNHEY; CDR2 reads SVGAGI. Trimming at V came to 2 bases and at J to 3 bases, leaving 4 bases not matched to a gene. The CDR3 reads CASSYRDRGNYEQYF. In DNA, the CDR3 is TGTGCCAGCAGTTACCGGGACAGGGGTAACTACGAGCAGTACTTC.

The rearrangement uses TRBV10-2 and TRBJ2-7, with D possibly TRBD1 on 5 matching bases. The V gene lost 8 bases and the J gene lost 2 bases, with 13 bases spanning the gap. Germline V gene lookup returns CDR1 WSHSY and CDR2 SAAADI. The CDR3 spans 13 residues. CDR3 sequence (DNA): TGCGCCAGCCGGCAGGGCCCAGCCTACGAGCAGTACTTC. Protein sequence: CASRQGPAYEQYF.

The chain uses TRBV6-1 and TRBJ1-5; possibly TRBD1 for D (6 bases). The V end lost 0 bases, the J end lost 3 bases, and 9 bases lay between the germline ends. This CDR3 has 15 amino acids. Germline CDR1 MNHNS, CDR2 SASEGT. CDR3 sequence reads: CASSEAQGPNQPQHF. CDR3 DNA: TGTGCCAGCAGTGAAGCGCAGGGGCCCAATCAGCCCCAGCATTTT.